This T cell receptor (beta chain) was sequenced during a study of cytotoxic CD8 clonotypes in ibrutinib-treated CLL. Overall study: Partial responders about 24, complete 2; around twelve progressed and around 15 stayed in remission by median approximately 64 months. Points from the study as a whole: Ibrutinib response saw clonality rise, and progression saw it return toward baseline. Sustained-remission and progressing patients had unequal sampling times.

This clone was seen only a few times. What it recognizes is unknown. Sequenced by immunoSEQ multiplex PCR; TCRdb stores in-frame clones only, minus some. The sample includes 15,000 to 20,000 clones, around three fifths seen only once; the top ten take 20% to 30%. The CDR3 is 14 amino acids. Per the germline V gene, CDR1 is MNHNS and CDR2 is SASEGT. The ends lost 6 bases at V and 2 bases at J; junction bases unmatched: 6. The sample was PBMCs, taken after 12 months of ibrutinib treatment. The TCR originated in a human donor with chronic lymphocytic leukemia. The rearrangement joins TRBV6-1 to TRBJ1-2, with 7 bases aligning to TRBD1. CDR3 DNA: TGTGCCAGCAGACCGACAGGGAGAAACTATGGCTACACCTTC. Its protein product is CASRPTGRNYGYTF.